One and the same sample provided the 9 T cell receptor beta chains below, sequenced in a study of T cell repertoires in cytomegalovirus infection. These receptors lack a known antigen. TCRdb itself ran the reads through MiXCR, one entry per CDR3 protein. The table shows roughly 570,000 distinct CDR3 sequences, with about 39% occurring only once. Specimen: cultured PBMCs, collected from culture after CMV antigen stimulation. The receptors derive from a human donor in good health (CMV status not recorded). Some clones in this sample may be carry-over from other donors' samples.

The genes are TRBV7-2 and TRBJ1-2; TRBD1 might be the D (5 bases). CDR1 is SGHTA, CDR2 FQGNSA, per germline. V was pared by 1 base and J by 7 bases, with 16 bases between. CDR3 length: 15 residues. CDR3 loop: CASSLGGPGIGGYTF. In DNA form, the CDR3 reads TGTGCCAGCAGCTTAGGGGGACCGGGGATAGGTGGCTACACCTTC.

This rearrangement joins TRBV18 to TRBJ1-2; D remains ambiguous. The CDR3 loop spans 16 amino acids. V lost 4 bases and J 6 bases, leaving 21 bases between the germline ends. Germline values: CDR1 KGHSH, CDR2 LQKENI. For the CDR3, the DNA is TGTGCCAGCTCACAGGCCCTCGACGGCCGCTACCATGGCTACACCTTC. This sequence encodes CASSQALDGRYHGYTF.

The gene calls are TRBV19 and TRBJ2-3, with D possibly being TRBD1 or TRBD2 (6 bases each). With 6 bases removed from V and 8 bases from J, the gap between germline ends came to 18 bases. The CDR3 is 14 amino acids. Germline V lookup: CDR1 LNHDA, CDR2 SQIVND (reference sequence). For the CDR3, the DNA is TGTGCCAGTAGCCCGAAAACGGGGGCGAGTACGCAGTATTTT. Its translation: CASSPKTGASTQYF.

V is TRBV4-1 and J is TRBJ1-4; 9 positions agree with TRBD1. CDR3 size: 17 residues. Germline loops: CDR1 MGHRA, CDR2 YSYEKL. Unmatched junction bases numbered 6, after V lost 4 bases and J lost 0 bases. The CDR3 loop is CASSRGTGRATNEKLFF. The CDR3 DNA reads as TGCGCCAGCAGCCGCGGGACAGGGCGGGCAACTAATGAAAAACTGTTTTTT.

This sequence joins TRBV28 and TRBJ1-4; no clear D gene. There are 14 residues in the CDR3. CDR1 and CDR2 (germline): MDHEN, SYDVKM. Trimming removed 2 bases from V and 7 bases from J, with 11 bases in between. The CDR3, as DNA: TGTGCCAGCAGTTTAGTCGCAAGCAGTGAAAAACTGTTTTTT. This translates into CASSLVASSEKLFF.

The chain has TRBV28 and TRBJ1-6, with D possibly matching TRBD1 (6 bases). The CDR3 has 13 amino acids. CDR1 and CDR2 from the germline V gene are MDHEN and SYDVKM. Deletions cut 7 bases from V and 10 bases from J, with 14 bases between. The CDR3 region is CASKGQSGSPLHF. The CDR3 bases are TGTGCCAGCAAGGGACAATCTGGCTCACCCCTCCACTTT.

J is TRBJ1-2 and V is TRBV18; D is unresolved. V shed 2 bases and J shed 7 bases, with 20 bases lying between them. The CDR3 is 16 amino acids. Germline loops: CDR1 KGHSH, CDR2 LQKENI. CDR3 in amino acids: CASSPSMAGELTGYTF. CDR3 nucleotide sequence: TGTGCCAGCTCACCATCTATGGCAGGCGAGCTTACTGGCTACACCTTC. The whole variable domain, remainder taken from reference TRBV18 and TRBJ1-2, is NAGVMQNPRHLVRRRGQEARLRCSPMKGHSHVYWYRQLPEEGLKFMVYLQKENIIDESGMPKERFSAEFPKEGPSILRIQQVVRGDSAAYFCASSPSMAGELTGYTFGSGTRLTVV.

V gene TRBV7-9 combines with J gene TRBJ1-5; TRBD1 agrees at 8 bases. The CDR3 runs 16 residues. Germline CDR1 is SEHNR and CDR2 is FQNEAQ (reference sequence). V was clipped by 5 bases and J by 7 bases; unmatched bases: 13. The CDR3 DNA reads TGTGCCAGCAGCCCCTGGACAGGGAGGATCGAACAGCCCCAGCATTTT. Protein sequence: CASSPWTGRIEQPQHF. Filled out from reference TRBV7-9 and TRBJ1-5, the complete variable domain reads DTGVSQNPRHKITKRGQNVTFRCDPISEHNRLYWYRQTLGQGPEFLTYFQNEAQLEKSRLLSDRFSAERPKGSFSTLEIQRTEQGDSAMYLCASSPWTGRIEQPQHFGDGTRLSIL.

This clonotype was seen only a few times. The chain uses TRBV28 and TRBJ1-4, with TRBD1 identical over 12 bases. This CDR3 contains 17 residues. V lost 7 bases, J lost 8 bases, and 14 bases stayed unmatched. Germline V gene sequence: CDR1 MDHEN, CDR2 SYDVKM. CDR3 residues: CASTHLGRDRGREKLFF. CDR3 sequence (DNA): TGTGCCAGCACCCACCTGGGTAGGGACAGGGGGCGCGAAAAACTGTTTTTT. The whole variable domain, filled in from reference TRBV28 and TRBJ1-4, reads DVKVTQSSRYLVKRTGEKVFLECVQDMDHENMFWYRQDPGLGLRLIYFSYDVKMKEKGDIPEGYSVSREKKERFSLILESASTNQTSMYLCASTHLGRDRGREKLFFGSGTQLSVL.